A single sample is the source of the 5 T cell receptor beta chains below, sequenced in a study of molecular identifiers for immune sequencing clone quantification. TCRdb re-called the PCR reads through MiXCR, storing one row per CDR3 protein. The data show approximately 54,000 distinct CDR3 sequences, almost 25% seen once. What was sequenced was naive CD8+ T cells from blood, with Jurkat cell RNA spiked in. The subset denotes: FACS-sorted CD8+CD4-CCR7+CD45RA+ naive T cells. These receptors all stem from a human donor in good health. Some libraries in this study had Jurkat cell RNA spiked in.

The sample holds one count of this clonotype. A much more abundant neighbour one base away suggests this may be a read error. The chain combines TRBV2 with TRBJ2-2, with D maybe TRBD2 (6 bases). Germline lookup yields CDR1 SNHLY and CDR2 FYNNEI. Trimming stripped 1 base from V and 0 bases from J, with 9 bases between. The CDR3 contains 16 residues. CDR3 DNA sequence: TGTGCCAGCAGTGAAGAAGGGACTGCGAACACCGGGGAGCTGTTTTTT. Its protein product is CASSEEGTANTGELFF.

A remark on this clonotype: Just one base apart from a much larger clone, this may be a read error. The V call is TRBV12-3 or TRBV12-4, the J call TRBJ2-5; TRBD2 aligns across 14 bases. Trimming took 6 bases from V and 3 from J; bases not matched to a gene: 6. CDR3 length equals 16 residues. The CDR3 DNA reads TGTGCCAGCAGAGAGACTAGCGGGGGGGCGAAAGAGACCCAGTACTTC. The encoded protein is CASRETSGGAKETQYF.

This clonotype was seen only once. A much larger clone is a single base away; this may be a read error. The CDR3 DNA reads TGTGCCAGCAGTTCTCCCTCTGGGGGGCAGGGGGACAACTATGGCTACACCTTC. Amino acid sequence: CASSSPSGGQGDNYGYTF. This chain joins TRBV12-3 or TRBV12-4 and TRBJ1-2; TRBD1 aligns across 7 bases. J lost 2 bases, V lost 4 bases, and 16 bases had no gene match. The CDR3 covers 18 residues.

As for this clonotype: Possible read error: a much larger clone is one base away. This rearrangement joins TRBV12-3 or TRBV12-4 to TRBJ2-7, with 10 bases that match TRBD2. This CDR3 has 18 residues. Trimming cost V 6 bases and J 6 bases; bases outside gene matches: 20. CDR3 loop: CASSPTLAGGPLSLEQYF. The CDR3 nucleotides are TGTGCCAGCAGCCCAACTTTAGCGGGAGGCCCACTCTCCCTCGAGCAGTACTTC.

This clonotype is medium-sized within its sample. The chain employs TRBV2 and TRBJ1-1; 7 bases map to TRBD1. The germline V gene encodes CDR1 SNHLY and CDR2 FYNNEI. V was pared by 3 bases and J by 5 bases, with 3 bases of the junction left unmatched. This CDR3 contains 13 residues. CDR3 amino acids: CASSETGRTEAFF. The CDR3 region has the DNA TGTGCCAGCAGTGAGACAGGGAGAACTGAAGCTTTCTTT.